A single sample is the source of the 19 T cell receptor beta chains below, sequenced in a study of blood T cell repertoires in COVID-19. Method: immunoSEQ multiplex PCR; TCRdb's copy keeps in-frame clones and lacks some. The repertoire consists of about 160,000 clones, with approximately 84% occurring once and the leading ten covering around 2.1%. The specimen was peripheral blood. All receptors derive from a man between 65 and 85 years old with acute or convalescent COVID-19.

The chain links TRBV7-9 to TRBJ1-1; D is perhaps TRBD1 (6 bases). The CDR3 sequence is 15 residues long. The germline CDR1 and CDR2 sequences are SEHNR and FQNEAQ (reference sequence). V shed 5 bases and J shed 1 base, with 14 bases lying between them. CDR3 bases: TGTGCCAGCAGCCTCCTGGCAGGGGCGAACACTGAAGCTTTCTTT. Its protein is CASSLLAGANTEAFF. Drawing the rest from reference TRBV7-9 and TRBJ1-1, the complete variable domain is DTGVSQNPRHKITKRGQNVTFRCDPISEHNRLYWYRQTLGQGPEFLTYFQNEAQLEKSRLLSDRFSAERPKGSFSTLEIQRTEQGDSAMYLCASSLLAGANTEAFFGQGTRLTVV.

DNA of the CDR3: TGTGCCAGCAGCAAGACAGGGGATGCTGAAGCTTTCTTT. Translated, it gives CASSKTGDAEAFF. J is TRBJ1-1 and V is TRBV11-2; 8 nucleotides align to TRBD1. Germline trimming cut 5 bases from V and 6 bases from J; bases unmatched to any gene: 5. CDR1 is SGHAT, CDR2 FQNNGV, per germline. This CDR3 contains 13 residues.

The chain uses TRBV5-6 and TRBJ2-3; 11 bases align to TRBD2. The CDR3 is 17 residues long. Germline loops: CDR1 SGHDT, CDR2 YYEEEE. The ends lost 1 base at V and 5 bases at J; junction bases unmatched: 9. The CDR3 DNA sequence: TGTGCCAGCAGCTTGATCGAGCTAGCGGGGGGTCGAGATACGCAGTATTTT. Encoded protein: CASSLIELAGGRDTQYF.

CDR3 sequence reads: CASSRSTSGGSGELFF. CDR3 sequence (DNA): TGTGCCAGCTCACGCTCGACTAGCGGGGGCTCCGGGGAGCTGTTTTTT. The genes are TRBV18 and TRBJ2-2, with TRBD2 matching 12 bases. This CDR3 region has 16 residues. The germline V gene has CDR1 KGHSH and CDR2 LQKENI. With V trimmed by 4 bases and J by 6 bases, 6 bases remained unmatched.

This rearrangement joins TRBV19 to TRBJ1-5; the match to TRBD1 covers 11 bases. Germline V gene lookup returns CDR1 LNHDA and CDR2 SQIVND (reference sequence). The CDR3 sequence is 17 residues long. With V trimmed by 6 bases and J by 4 bases, 11 bases remained unmatched. The CDR3 DNA is TGTGCCAGTAGGTCCCGGGACAGGGGGACTCTTAATCAGCCCCAGCATTTT. Translating gives CASRSRDRGTLNQPQHF.

V usage is TRBV6-6 and J usage is TRBJ1-1; 7 bases line up with TRBD1. This CDR3 has 12 residues. V was clipped by 6 bases and J by 6 bases; unmatched bases: 4. Germline-derived CDR1 and CDR2 are MNHNY and SVGAGI (reference sequence). CDR3 loop: CASRGQVSEAFF. For the CDR3, the DNA is TGTGCCAGCAGAGGACAGGTCTCTGAAGCTTTCTTT.

The J gene is TRBJ1-6, the V gene TRBV7-2; D is possibly TRBD1 (6 bases). Trimming removed 5 bases from V and 0 bases from J, with 14 bases in between. Germline V gene sequence: CDR1 SGHTA, CDR2 FQGNSA. The CDR3 is 17 residues long. CDR3 coding DNA: TGTGCCAGCAGCACCGACAGGCCTAGCTCCTATAATTCACCCCTCCACTTT. It is translated as CASSTDRPSSYNSPLHF. The whole variable domain, remainder taken from reference TRBV7-2 and TRBJ1-6, is GAGVSQSPSNKVTEKGKDVELRCDPISGHTALYWYRQSLGQGLEFLIYFQGNSAPDKSGLPSDRFSAERTGGSVSTLTIQRTQQEDSAVYLCASSTDRPSSYNSPLHFGNGTRLTVT.

This sequence joins TRBV6-1 and TRBJ1-3, with D perhaps TRBD1 (6 bases). Per the germline V gene, CDR1 is MNHNS and CDR2 is SASEGT. The CDR3 has 16 residues. Trimming left V 3 bases short and J 2 bases short, with 14 bases between. CDR3 nucleotides: TGTGCCAGCAGTGAGGCCAGGGGTACGACTGGAAACACCATATATTTT. It translates to CASSEARGTTGNTIYF.

The chain uses TRBV7-2 and TRBJ1-2, with 8 bases lining up with TRBD1. In germline, CDR1 is SGHTA, CDR2 FQGNSA. V lost 5 bases to trimming and J lost 4 bases; unmatched junction nucleotides: 3. CDR3 size: 13 residues. The CDR3 DNA is TGTGCCAGCAGCGCCGACAGGGGCTATGGCTACACCTTC. Translation: CASSADRGYGYTF.

The table lists this clone with a count of one. The V call is TRBV5-1, the J call TRBJ1-4; 9 nucleotides line up with TRBD1. The CDR3 sequence is 16 residues long. Germline CDR1 is SGHRS and CDR2 is YFSETQ. V was clipped by 2 bases and J by 7 bases; unmatched bases: 9. CDR3 amino acids: CASSFGHRGLREKLFF. The CDR3 region has the DNA TGCGCCAGCAGCTTCGGGCACAGGGGGCTGCGTGAAAAACTGTTTTTT.

The chain joins TRBV3-1 (or the pseudogene TRBV3-2) to TRBJ2-7; 11 nucleotides agree with TRBD2. In germline, CDR1 is LGHDT, CDR2 YNNKEL (reference sequence). The ends lost 0 bases at V and 4 bases at J; junction bases unmatched: 5. The CDR3 sequence is 16 residues long. In DNA form, the CDR3 reads TGTGCCAGCAGCCAAGATTTGGCTAGCGGGAGGTACGAGCAGTACTTC. Protein sequence: CASSQDLASGRYEQYF.

The rearrangement links TRBV7-9 to TRBJ1-2; D gene ambiguous. Trimming pared 3 bases from V and 4 bases from J, leaving 18 bases between. The CDR3 totals 16 residues. Per germline, CDR1 SEHNR and CDR2 FQNEAQ (reference sequence). The CDR3 here is CASSFSIARRGYGYTF. The CDR3 DNA reads as TGTGCCAGCAGCTTCTCTATAGCTCGACGAGGCTATGGCTACACCTTC.

The chain links TRBV15 to TRBJ2-7; 8 nucleotides match TRBD2. This CDR3 contains 16 residues. Germline CDR1 LNHNV, CDR2 YYDKDF (reference sequence). V shed 1 base, J shed 6 bases, and the junction held 11 bases outside the gene matches. CDR3 in DNA: TGTGCCACCAGCAGAGCCCCACGGGGGGGATTGGGCGAGCAGTACTTC. Its translation is CATSRAPRGGLGEQYF. Full variable domain (remainder filled in from reference TRBV15 and TRBJ2-7): DAMVIQNPRYQVTQFGKPVTLSCSQTLNHNVMYWYQQKSSQAPKLLFHYYDKDFNNEADTPDNFQSRRPNTSFCFLDIRSPGLGDTAMYLCATSRAPRGGLGEQYFGPGTRLTVT.

J is TRBJ1-3 and V is TRBV28, with TRBD1 identical over 7 bases. V dropped 5 bases and J dropped 2; count of bases not matched to a gene: 9. Germline CDR1 MDHEN, CDR2 SYDVKM. CDR3 size: 16 residues. CDR3: CASSLGTANTGNTIYF. As DNA, the CDR3 is TGTGCCAGCAGTCTCGGGACAGCCAACACTGGAAACACCATATATTTT.

The V gene is TRBV4-1, the J gene TRBJ2-7, with D possibly matching TRBD2 (6 bases). CDR1 and CDR2 (germline): MGHRA, YSYEKL. The germline V and J ends were trimmed by 3 bases and 5 bases, with 17 bases remaining between them. There are 15 residues in the CDR3. DNA of the CDR3: TGCGCCAGCAGCCAGATCTCCGGGAGAAGTAACGAGCAGTACTTC. This encodes CASSQISGRSNEQYF.

This clone was recorded once. Sequence at one end of the junction differs from germline and may be a read error. This chain connects TRBV28 to TRBJ2-7, with D possibly being TRBD1 (5 bases). Germline CDR1 reads MDHEN; CDR2 reads SYDVKM. The CDR3 runs to 11 residues. The CDR3 sequence: CATKGPRQGLF. DNA of the CDR3: TGTGCCACGAAAGGCCCTCGGCAGGGCCTCTTC.

The CDR3 coding sequence is TGTGCCAGCAGCAGGACAGGGGCCTCTAGCACAGATACGCAGTATTTT. Protein: CASSRTGASSTDTQYF. The chain carries TRBV5-4 and TRBJ2-3; TRBD1 aligns across 9 bases. The V gene's germline CDR1 is SGHNT and CDR2 YYREEE (reference sequence). The junction had 6 bases not matched to a gene; V was cut back by 4 bases and J by 0 bases. The CDR3 spans 16 residues.

The chain links TRBV5-1 to TRBJ2-1; D call uncertain. CDR1 and CDR2 from the germline V gene are SGHRS and YFSETQ. Trimming took 4 bases from V and 0 from J, leaving 14 bases between them. The CDR3 spans 16 residues. CDR3 nucleotides: TGCGCCAGCAGCCTGAGGCCCCCTAGCTCCTACAATGAGCAGTTCTTC. Its protein is CASSLRPPSSYNEQFF.

The chain joins TRBV19 to TRBJ2-5; 7 bases are shared with TRBD1. The trim removed 5 bases at V and 5 bases at J, leaving 11 bases unmatched. Germline CDR1 reads LNHDA; CDR2 reads SQIVND (reference sequence). The CDR3 has 15 amino acids. The CDR3 protein is CASSPLTGAEETQYF. CDR3 bases: TGTGCCAGTAGTCCACTCACAGGGGCGGAGGAGACCCAGTACTTC.